The entry that follows covers one T cell receptor beta chain sequence. Its matching antigen is unknown. This sample was included in a study of T-cell reconstitution after alpha-beta-depleted transplantation in children. Study outcomes and limitations: Surviving thymic progenitors and recipient T cells were the source of high TCRbeta diversity at day 60 in some patients. Most T-cell counts and diversity one year after the transplant came from T cells that were newly produced.

Unique molecular identifiers tagged the TCRbeta library. In TCRdb, the PCR reads were re-called with MiXCR into one record per CDR3 protein. The sample consists of 70,000 to 95,000 distinct CDR3 sequences, roughly 16% of them appearing once. The CDR3 contains 14 residues. The trim removed 4 bases at V and 2 bases at J, leaving 4 bases unmatched. From germline, CDR1 is SQVTM and CDR2 ANQGSEA. The clonotype was recovered from a male patient between 2 and 10 years old who had a stem cell transplant for acute lymphoblastic leukemia, so the T cells may come from the graft donor. This chain uses TRBV29-1 with TRBJ2-5; TRBD1 aligns across 10 bases. The sample in question was PBMCs, mostly from graft donor cells, obtained 180 days after TCRalphabeta/CD19-depleted stem cell transplant. CDR3 in amino acids: CSVVGDRGQETQYF. The DNA for the CDR3 is TGCAGCGTTGTGGGGGACAGGGGACAAGAGACCCAGTACTTC.